The sequence of this T cell receptor beta chain was determined in a study of blood T cell repertoires in COVID-19. Study-wide context: T cells, B-cell-depleted T cells, or PBMCs supplied cDNA or gDNA.

The germline V gene encodes CDR1 GTSNPN and CDR2 SVGIG (reference sequence). This CDR3 contains 15 residues. The V end lost 0 bases, the J end lost 6 bases, and 12 bases lay between the germline ends. TCRdb keeps only in-frame clones here, not all; method: immunoSEQ multiplex PCR. The table includes a few hundred thousand clones, approximately 87% detected once. This receptor was identified in a man in his sixties with acute or convalescent COVID-19. V usage is TRBV30 and J usage is TRBJ1-6; possibly TRBD1 for D (5 bases). The specimen was peripheral blood. The CDR3 spells CAWSVGTSRNSPLHF. The CDR3 DNA reads as TGTGCCTGGAGTGTAGGGACTTCACGTAATTCACCCCTCCACTTT. Full variable domain (missing parts from reference TRBV30 and TRBJ1-6): SQTIHQWPATLVQPVGSPLSLECTVEGTSNPNLYWYRQAAGRGLQLLFYSVGIGQISSEVPQNLSASRPQDRQFILSSKKLLLSDSGFYLCAWSVGTSRNSPLHFGNGTRLTVT.